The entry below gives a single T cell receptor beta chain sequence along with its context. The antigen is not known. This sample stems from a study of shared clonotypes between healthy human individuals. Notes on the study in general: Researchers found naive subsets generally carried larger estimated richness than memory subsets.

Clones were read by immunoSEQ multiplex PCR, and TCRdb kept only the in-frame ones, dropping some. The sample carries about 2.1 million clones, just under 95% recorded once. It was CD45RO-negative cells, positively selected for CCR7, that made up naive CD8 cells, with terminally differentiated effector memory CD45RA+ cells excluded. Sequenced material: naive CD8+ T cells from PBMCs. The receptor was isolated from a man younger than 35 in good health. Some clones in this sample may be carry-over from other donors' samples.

The CDR3 region is CASSPYGTTNTGELFF. The CDR3 DNA reads TGTGCCAGCAGCCCATACGGGACTACTAACACCGGGGAGCTGTTTTTT. This rearrangement joins TRBV7-3 to TRBJ2-2; TRBD2 agrees at 7 bases. Germline CDR1 reads SGHTA; CDR2 reads FQGTGA. The CDR3 has 16 amino acids. With 5 bases clipped from V and 2 bases from J, the junction kept 8 bases outside the gene matches.